This T cell receptor (beta chain) was retrieved from a study of T-cell reconstitution after alpha-beta-depleted transplantation in children. This clonotype was observed a few times. Preparing the TCRbeta library involved the use of unique molecular identifiers. In TCRdb, the PCR reads were re-called with MiXCR into one record per CDR3 protein. Among a few hundred thousand distinct CDR3 sequences listed, around 20% were seen once. Per the germline V gene, CDR1 is SGHAT and CDR2 is FQNNGV. The CDR3 is made up of 15 amino acids. The ends lost 3 bases at V and 3 bases at J; junction bases unmatched: 2. Sequences were derived from PBMCs from the stem cell graft donor, sampled from the stem cell graft. This chain connects TRBV11-2 to TRBJ2-7; 13 positions match TRBD2. This receptor was identified in a human donor who donated a stem cell graft to a child with acute myeloid leukemia. The CDR3 here is CASSFWTSGSYEQYF. Here the CDR3 DNA reads TGTGCCAGCAGCTTTTGGACTAGCGGGAGCTACGAGCAGTACTTC.